Below, 2 T cell receptor beta chains from the same sample are listed, as sequenced in a study of blood T cell repertoires in COVID-19. Some clones are missing from TCRdb's copy, which holds only in-frame ones; the method was immunoSEQ multiplex PCR. The data contain roughly 220,000 clones, 75% to 90% of them seen just once; the ten biggest clones take up around 2.2%. Material for sequencing was peripheral blood. The receptors shown here come from a man under 40 who had recovered from COVID-19.

The V gene is TRBV10-1, the J gene TRBJ2-3, with D tentatively TRBD1 (6 bases). Trimming took off 3 bases at V and 3 bases at J, with 10 bases between the two ends. Germline V gene lookup returns CDR1 WNHNN and CDR2 SYGVQD (reference sequence). The CDR3 sequence is 14 residues long. CDR3 DNA: TGCGCCAGCAGTGAAGGGGGAAGTACAGATACGCAGTATTTT. Translating it yields CASSEGGSTDTQYF.

V is TRBV4-1 and J is TRBJ2-2, with D maybe TRBD1 (6 bases). The V end was cut by 0 bases, the J end by 0 bases, with 14 bases between. The CDR3 contains 18 residues. Germline V gene sequence: CDR1 MGHRA, CDR2 YSYEKL. The CDR3 DNA reads as TGCGCCAGCAGCCAAGATAATTTCGGGACAACGAACACCGGGGAGCTGTTTTTT. This codes for CASSQDNFGTTNTGELFF.